The rows below give T cell receptor beta chains drawn from one sample of a study of cytomegalovirus exposure and HLA in healthy donors. Generated by immunoSEQ multiplex PCR, the TCRdb table keeps only in-frame clones and is missing some. This sample has 250,000 to 350,000 clones, with 75% to 90% found just once. The sample taken for sequencing was PBMCs. The source is a man in his forties or fifties in good health and CMV-seropositive. Each CDR3 is given with its conserved first and last residue. The D gene is left open where the match is weak. Rows may omit the clone size; those that give it use once, few, many or a size class.

TRBV6-1	TRBD1	few	TRBJ1-4	TGTGCCAGCAGTACTGGGACAGGGAGGGAAAAACTGTTTTTT	CASSTGTGREKLFF
TRBV5-6	TRBD1	few	TRBJ2-7	TGTGCCAGCAGCTTTGGACAGGGCGCCGAGCAGTACTTC	CASSFGQGAEQYF
TRBV10-1	NA	NA	TRBJ1-1	TGCGCCAGCAGGCCCGGAGGGTCCACTGAAGCTTTCTTT	CASRPGGSTEAFF
TRBV4-1	TRBD2	NA	TRBJ2-1	TGCGCCAGCAGCCCCCAGGCGGGAGTGAACAATGAGCAGTTCTTC	CASSPQAGVNNEQFF
TRBV27	TRBD1	NA	TRBJ2-2	TGTGCCAGCCGCAGGCAGGGGGCCACCGGGGAGCTGTTTTTT	CASRRQGATGELFF
TRBV7-9	TRBD1	NA	TRBJ2-1	TGTGCCAGCAGCTTCCTGACAGGGGGCGCTTACAATGAGCAGTTCTTC	CASSFLTGGAYNEQFF
TRBV2	NA	NA	TRBJ1-2	TGTGCCAGCAGTGACAGGGTGGGTAACTATGGCTACACCTTC	CASSDRVGNYGYTF
TRBV7-6	NA	NA	TRBJ1-5	TGTGCCAGCAGCTTAGCGCGGGGGGCCGGGGGTCAGCCCCAGCATTTT	CASSLARGAGGQPQHF
TRBV27	NA	NA	TRBJ2-5	TGTGCCAGCACCAGGGTGGTGGGTGAGACCCAGTACTTC	CASTRVVGETQYF
TRBV6-5	NA	NA	TRBJ2-7	TGTGCCAGCAGTAATAGACAGCCCTACGAGCAGTACTTC	CASSNRQPYEQYF
TRBV27	TRBD1	NA	TRBJ1-2	TGTGCCAGCAGTTCCCTCAGGACAGGGGGCACTCTCAACTATGGCTACACCTTC	CASSSLRTGGTLNYGYTF
TRBV7-9	TRBD1	NA	TRBJ1-4	TGTGCCAGCAGCGCGGCAGGGACAGGCGGTGAAAAACTGTTTTTT	CASSAAGTGGEKLFF
TRBV7-3	NA	few	TRBJ2-2	TGTGCCAGCAGCGAAACCCGGACAGCCGTCACCGGGGAGCTGTTTTTT	CASSETRTAVTGELFF